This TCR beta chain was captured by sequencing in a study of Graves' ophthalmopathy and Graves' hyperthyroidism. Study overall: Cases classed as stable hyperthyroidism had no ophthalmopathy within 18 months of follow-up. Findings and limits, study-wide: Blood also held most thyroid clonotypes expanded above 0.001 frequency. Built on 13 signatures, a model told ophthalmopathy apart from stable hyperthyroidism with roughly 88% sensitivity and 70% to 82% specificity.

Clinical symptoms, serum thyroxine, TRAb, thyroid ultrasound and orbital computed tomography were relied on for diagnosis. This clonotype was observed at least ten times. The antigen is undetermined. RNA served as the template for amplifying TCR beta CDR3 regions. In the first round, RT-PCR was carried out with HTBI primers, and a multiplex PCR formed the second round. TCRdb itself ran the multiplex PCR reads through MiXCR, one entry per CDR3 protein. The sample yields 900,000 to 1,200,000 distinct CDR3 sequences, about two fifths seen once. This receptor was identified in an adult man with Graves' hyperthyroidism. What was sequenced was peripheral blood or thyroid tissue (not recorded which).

The DNA of the CDR3 is TGTGCCAGTCAAGAGACAGGGTTTGGGAATCAGCCCCAGCATTTT. Its translation is CASQETGFGNQPQHF. The chain carries TRBV19 and TRBJ1-5; 7 nucleotides line up with TRBD1. This CDR3 comprises 15 residues. The J segment lost 4 bases and the V segment lost 8 bases, leaving 11 bases of the junction unmatched. CDR1 and CDR2 from the germline V gene are LNHDA and SQIVND (reference sequence).